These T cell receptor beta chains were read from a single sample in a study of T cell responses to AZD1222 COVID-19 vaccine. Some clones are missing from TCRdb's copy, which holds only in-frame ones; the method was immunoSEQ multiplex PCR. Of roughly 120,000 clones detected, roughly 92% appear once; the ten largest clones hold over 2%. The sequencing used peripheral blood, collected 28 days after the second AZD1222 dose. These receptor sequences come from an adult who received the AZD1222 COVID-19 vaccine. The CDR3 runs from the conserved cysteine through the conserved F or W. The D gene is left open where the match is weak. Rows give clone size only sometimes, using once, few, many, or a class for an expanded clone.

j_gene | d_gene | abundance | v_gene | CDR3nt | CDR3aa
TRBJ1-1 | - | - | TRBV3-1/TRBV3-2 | TGTGCCAGCAGCCAAGGATTAGGTACGAACACTGAAGCTTTCTTT | CASSQGLGTNTEAFF
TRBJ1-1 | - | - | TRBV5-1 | TGCGCCAGCAGCCCCAGGCCTGGCTCGAACACTGAAGCTTTCTTT | CASSPRPGSNTEAFF
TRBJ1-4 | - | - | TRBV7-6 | TGTGCCAGCGGGCTTACGTCGGAAAAACTGTTTTTT | CASGLTSEKLFF
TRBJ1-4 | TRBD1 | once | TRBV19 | TGTGCCAGTAGTTCTCCGGGACAGGGAGGGCGTGAAAAACTGTTTTTT | CASSSPGQGGREKLFF
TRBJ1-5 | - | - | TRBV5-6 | TGTGCCAGCAGCTTGGGGCGTCGAGGGCCTCAGCATTTT | CASSLGRRGPQHF
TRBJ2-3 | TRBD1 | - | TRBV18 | TGTGCCAGCTCACCACCCGGGACAGCTACAGATACGCAGTATTTT | CASSPPGTATDTQYF
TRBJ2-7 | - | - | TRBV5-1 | TGCGCCAGCAGCTTGGACAGGGCCTACGAGCAGTACTTC | CASSLDRAYEQYF
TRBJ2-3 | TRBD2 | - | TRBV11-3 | TGTGCCAGCAGCTTAGAAAAGGCTAGCGGGAGCACAGATACGCAGTATTTT | CASSLEKASGSTDTQYF
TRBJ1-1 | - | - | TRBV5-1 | TGCGCCAGCAGCCCCGCGACAGGAGGTACTGAAGCTTTCTTT | CASSPATGGTEAFF
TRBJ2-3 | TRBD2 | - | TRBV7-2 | TGTGCCAGCAGCTTAGGTTCGGCGGGGGGAACAGATACGCAGTATTTT | CASSLGSAGGTDTQYF
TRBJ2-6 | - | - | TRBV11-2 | TGTGCCAGCAGCTTAATGGCCTCTGGGGCCAACGTCCTGACTTTC | CASSLMASGANVLTF